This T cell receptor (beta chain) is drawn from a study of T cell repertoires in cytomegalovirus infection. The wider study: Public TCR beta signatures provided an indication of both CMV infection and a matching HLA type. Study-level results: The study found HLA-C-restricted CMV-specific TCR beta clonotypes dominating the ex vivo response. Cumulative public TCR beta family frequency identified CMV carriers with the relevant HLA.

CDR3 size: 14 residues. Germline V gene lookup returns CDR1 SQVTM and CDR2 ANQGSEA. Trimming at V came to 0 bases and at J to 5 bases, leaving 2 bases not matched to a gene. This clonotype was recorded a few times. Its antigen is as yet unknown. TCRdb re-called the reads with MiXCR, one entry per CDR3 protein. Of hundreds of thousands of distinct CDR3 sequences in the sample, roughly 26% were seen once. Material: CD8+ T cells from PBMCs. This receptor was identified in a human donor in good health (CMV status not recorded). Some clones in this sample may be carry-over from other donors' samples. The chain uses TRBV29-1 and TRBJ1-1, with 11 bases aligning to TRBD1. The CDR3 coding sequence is TGCAGCGTTGAAGATGGGACAGGGGGTACTGAAGCTTTCTTT. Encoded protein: CSVEDGTGGTEAFF.